Listed below are T cell receptor beta chains from one sample, sequenced in a study of cytomegalovirus exposure and HLA in healthy donors. TCRdb's copy holds only in-frame clones and misses some; the assay was immunoSEQ multiplex PCR. Altogether 90,000 to 110,000 clones are present, roughly three quarters being singletons, with the ten largest covering around 7.7%. The sample comprised PBMCs. Receptors originate from a woman between 50 and 59 years old in good health and CMV-seropositive. CDR3s include the opening cysteine and the closing phenylalanine or tryptophan. D genes are given only for firm matches. Size tells how often a clone was seen (once, few, many) or the class of an expanded clone, and some rows leave it out.

D	size	V	J	CDR3	DNA
TRBD1	NA	TRBV7-8	TRBJ1-2	CASSFSQGAWGYTF	TGTGCCAGCAGCTTTTCACAGGGGGCGTGGGGCTACACCTTC
NA	NA	TRBV7-2	TRBJ1-2	CASSNRQVYGYTF	TGTGCCAGCAGCAATCGACAGGTCTATGGCTACACCTTC
TRBD2	NA	TRBV5-1	TRBJ2-7	CASTREGGEQYF	TGCGCCAGCACCAGGGAGGGCGGTGAGCAGTACTTC
NA	NA	TRBV11-2	TRBJ2-2	CASSLAGHFTGELFF	TGTGCCAGCAGCTTAGCGGGACACTTCACCGGGGAGCTGTTTTTT
NA	NA	TRBV27	TRBJ2-7	CASGWGRLSYEQYF	TGTGCCAGCGGCTGGGGGCGCCTCTCCTACGAGCAGTACTTC
TRBD1	once	TRBV25-1	TRBJ1-2	CASSEASDRVGYTF	TGTGCCAGCAGTGAGGCTTCCGACAGGGTCGGCTACACCTTC
TRBD1	NA	TRBV15	TRBJ2-4	CATSLGSGTGIRNIQYF	TGTGCCACCAGCCTGGGCTCAGGGACAGGGATAAGGAACATTCAGTACTTC
NA	NA	TRBV4-3	TRBJ1-1	CASSLRENTEAFF	TGCGCCAGCAGCCTGCGGGAGAACACTGAAGCTTTCTTT
TRBD1	NA	TRBV7-3	TRBJ2-3	CASSFGQEGTQYF	TGTGCCAGCAGCTTTGGACAGGAAGGTACGCAGTATTTT
NA	NA	TRBV27	TRBJ2-1	CASRPHRENAYNEQFF	TGTGCCAGCAGGCCCCACCGGGAGAACGCCTACAATGAGCAGTTCTTC
NA	NA	TRBV21-1	TRBJ1-1	CASSKGGGNTEAFF	TGTGCCAGCAGCAAAGGAGGGGGGAACACTGAAGCTTTCTTT
NA	NA	TRBV6-5	TRBJ2-3	CATTTEISDTQYF	TGTGCCACGACTACTGAGATCTCAGATACGCAGTATTTT
NA	NA	TRBV10-3	TRBJ1-1	CAISDGTPNTEAFF	TGTGCCATCAGTGACGGGACACCGAACACTGAAGCTTTCTTT
TRBD1	NA	TRBV7-2	TRBJ2-2	CASSTRQGYTGELFF	TGTGCCAGCAGCACCAGACAGGGCTACACCGGGGAGCTGTTTTTT
TRBD2	NA	TRBV9	TRBJ2-3	CASSVTSGSANTQYF	TGTGCCAGCAGCGTCACTAGCGGGAGTGCGAATACGCAGTATTTT
NA	NA	TRBV14	TRBJ2-7	CASSLLGRQVQYF	TGTGCCAGCAGCCTTCTTGGTCGGCAGGTGCAGTACTTC
NA	once	TRBV7-2	TRBJ2-5	CASSLVSGVETQYF	TGTGCCAGCAGCTTAGTTTCCGGGGTAGAGACCCAGTACTTC
NA	NA	TRBV27	TRBJ2-3	CASSLDSSTTDTQYF	TGTGCCAGCAGCCTTGACAGTTCTACCACAGATACGCAGTATTTT
TRBD1	NA	TRBV6-6	TRBJ1-1	CASNRDRGYTEAFF	TGTGCCAGCAATAGGGACAGGGGATACACTGAAGCTTTCTTT
TRBD2	NA	TRBV9	TRBJ2-3	CASSPLAGGYPTDTQYF	TGTGCCAGCAGCCCGCTAGCGGGAGGATACCCCACAGATACGCAGTATTTT
NA	NA	TRBV7-9	TRBJ2-5	CATERDGETQYF	TGTGCCACAGAACGGGATGGAGAGACCCAGTACTTC
NA	NA	TRBV11-1	TRBJ1-1	CASSRGRDLDTEAFF	TGTGCCAGCAGCCGGGGGAGGGACCTAGACACTGAAGCTTTCTTT
TRBD1	NA	TRBV5-1	TRBJ2-1	CASTLGRDGTGGEQFF	TGCGCCAGCACCCTGGGGCGGGACGGGACAGGGGGTGAGCAGTTCTTC
TRBD1	NA	TRBV13	TRBJ2-2	CASSLRGPGELFF	TGTGCCAGCAGCTTAAGGGGGCCCGGGGAGCTGTTTTTT
TRBD1	NA	TRBV5-1	TRBJ2-2	CASSRFGQAHNSGELFF	TGCGCCAGCAGCAGGTTTGGACAGGCCCATAACTCCGGGGAGCTGTTTTTT
NA	NA	TRBV6-1	TRBJ1-6	CASRRDLENSPLHF	TGTGCCAGCAGAAGGGACTTGGAAAATTCACCCCTCCACTTT
TRBD1	once	TRBV15	TRBJ2-3	CATSRPVRRQGATDTQYF	TGTGCCACCAGCAGACCCGTGCGTAGACAGGGGGCAACAGATACGCAGTATTTT
NA	NA	TRBV6-5	TRBJ2-1	CASSPGHLNEQFF	TGTGCCAGCAGTCCGGGACATCTCAATGAGCAGTTCTTC
TRBD1	NA	TRBV19	TRBJ1-1	CASSPETGMRAFF	TGTGCCAGTAGTCCCGAGACAGGGATGAGAGCTTTCTTT
NA	NA	TRBV4-3	TRBJ1-4	CASSRGVGDEKLFF	TGCGCCAGCAGCCGGGGGGTGGGGGATGAAAAACTGTTTTTT
TRBD2	NA	TRBV4-3	TRBJ2-1	CASSDTSGFYNEQFF	TGCGCCAGCAGCGATACTAGCGGGTTTTACAATGAGCAGTTCTTC
TRBD2	NA	TRBV5-6	TRBJ2-2	CASNQQGLAGRTGELFF	TGTGCCAGCAACCAGCAGGGACTAGCGGGGAGGACCGGGGAGCTGTTTTTT
NA	NA	TRBV18	TRBJ2-7	CASSPRQVEQYF	TGTGCCAGCTCACCAAGGCAGGTCGAGCAGTACTTC
NA	NA	TRBV29-1	TRBJ2-7	CSIQGSYEQYF	TGCAGCATTCAGGGGTCCTACGAGCAGTACTTC
NA	NA	TRBV14	TRBJ2-6	CASSVGLTTGANGLTF	TGTGCCAGCAGCGTGGGACTGACAACTGGGGCCAACGGCCTGACTTTC
NA	NA	TRBV9	TRBJ1-4	CASSVGGLSEKLFF	TGTGCCAGCAGCGTAGGGGGGCTTAGTGAAAAACTGTTTTTT
TRBD1	NA	TRBV29-1	TRBJ1-1	CSALGQYTEAFF	TGCAGCGCCCTGGGACAGTACACTGAAGCTTTCTTT
TRBD2	few	TRBV4-1	TRBJ2-5	CASSQGRRGDKETQYF	TGCGCCAGCAGCCAAGGGAGGCGGGGGGACAAAGAGACCCAGTACTTC
TRBD1	NA	TRBV30	TRBJ1-5	CAWSHRQGAFSSNQPQHF	TGTGCCTGGAGCCACCGACAGGGGGCATTCAGTAGCAATCAGCCCCAGCATTTT
TRBD2	NA	TRBV5-6	TRBJ2-4	CASSQGGGGRGNIQYF	TGTGCCAGCAGCCAAGGGGGGGGCGGGAGGGGAAACATTCAGTACTTC
TRBD2	NA	TRBV5-4	TRBJ2-1	CASSLGGAGGSYNEQFF	TGTGCCAGCAGCTTGGGGGGGGCGGGGGGCTCCTACAATGAGCAGTTCTTC
NA	NA	TRBV12-5	TRBJ2-3	CASGAIQGDTQYF	TGTGCTAGTGGTGCTATACAGGGAGATACGCAGTATTTT
NA	NA	TRBV9	TRBJ2-3	CASSVGALRAADTQYF	TGTGCCAGCAGCGTAGGGGCCCTACGAGCTGCAGATACGCAGTATTTT
NA	NA	TRBV19	TRBJ2-2	CASRPTGPAGELFF	TGTGCCAGTAGGCCGACAGGCCCCGCGGGGGAGCTGTTTTTT
TRBD2	NA	TRBV29-1	TRBJ2-1	CSASQGAGGLDEQFF	TGCAGCGCCTCCCAGGGAGCGGGAGGGCTGGATGAGCAGTTCTTC
NA	once	TRBV10-3	TRBJ2-5	CAISESWGDQETQYF	TGTGCCATCAGTGAGTCGTGGGGAGACCAAGAGACCCAGTACTTC